This entry lists 32 T cell receptor beta chains sequenced from one sample in a study of T cells in Graves' hyperthyroidism and ophthalmopathy. RNA transcripts gave rise to amplified TCR beta CDR3 regions. During a first-round RT-PCR of the TCR CDR3, the HTBI primer set was used. One entry per CDR3 protein, called by TCRdb with MiXCR from the multiplex PCR reads. This table has some 300,000 distinct CDR3 sequences, less than 15% appearing once. Sequencing used blood. The receptors originated from a woman in her 30s with Graves' hyperthyroidism that later progressed to Graves' ophthalmopathy.

This clonotype was observed many times. This chain links TRBV7-9 with TRBJ2-2, with D possibly matching TRBD1 (6 bases). This CDR3 comprises 15 residues. V dropped 6 bases and J dropped 0 bases, with 11 bases sitting between them. Germline V gene lookup returns CDR1 SEHNR and CDR2 FQNEAQ (reference sequence). The CDR3 loop reads CASSQDRTNTGELFF. CDR3 nucleotide sequence: TGTGCCAGCAGTCAGGACAGAACGAACACCGGGGAGCTGTTTTTT. Using reference TRBV7-9 and TRBJ2-2 for the parts outside the CDR3, the full variable domain is DTGVSQNPRHKITKRGQNVTFRCDPISEHNRLYWYRQTLGQGPEFLTYFQNEAQLEKSRLLSDRFSAERPKGSFSTLEIQRTEQGDSAMYLCASSQDRTNTGELFFGEGSRLTVL.

This clonotype was counted many times. V gene TRBV6-2 or TRBV6-3 combines with J gene TRBJ2-7; D not certain. Germline values: CDR1 MNHEY, CDR2 SVGEGT. Between the trimmed V and J ends, which lost 2 bases and 2 bases, there was a span of 7 bases. This CDR3 is 13 amino acids long. The CDR3 protein is CASSYQTPYEQYF. The CDR3 DNA reads TGTGCCAGCAGTTACCAAACCCCCTACGAGCAGTACTTC.

Turning to this clonotype: This clone may be a read error of a much larger clone one base away. The rearrangement joins TRBV28 to TRBJ1-5; no firm D call. The CDR3 totals 15 residues. Germline V lookup: CDR1 MDHEN, CDR2 SYDVKM. The CDR3 sequence: CASSPDAGGNRPQHF. The CDR3 DNA reads TGTGCCAGCAGTCCCGACGCCGGAGGGAATCGGCCCCAGCATTTT. Looking up the rest from reference TRBV28 and TRBJ1-5 gives the full variable domain: DVKVTQSSRYLVKRTGEKVFLECVQDMDHENMFWYRQDPGLGLRLIYFSYDVKMKEKGDIPEGYSVSREKKERFSLILESASTNQTSMYLCASSPDAGGNRPQHFGDGTRLSIL.

To note about this clonotype: A much more abundant neighbour one base away suggests this may be a read error. The J gene is TRBJ2-2, the V gene TRBV6-2 or TRBV6-3, with 14 bases identical to TRBD2. The CDR3 loop spans 20 amino acids. The germline V gene has CDR1 MNHEY and CDR2 SVGEGT. In DNA, the CDR3 is TGTGCCAGCAGTTATCCTTCGGGACTAGCGGGAGAAGGGGTCACCGGGGAGCGGTTTTTT. Translated, it gives CASSYPSGLAGEGVTGERFF.

In this sample, this clonotype turned up many times. The chain joins TRBV6-6 to TRBJ1-2; unclear D gene. The ends were cut back, 0 bases at V and 5 bases at J, with 10 bases in the middle. The germline V gene has CDR1 MNHNY and CDR2 SVGAGI (reference sequence). This CDR3 comprises 14 residues. Here the CDR3 DNA reads TGTGCCAGCAGTTACTCCCCCAGGCAATATGGCTACACCTTC. This translates into CASSYSPRQYGYTF.

This clonotype was seen many times. V and J are TRBV3-1 and TRBJ2-1; 8 bases match TRBD2. This CDR3 is built from 15 residues. Germline CDR1 reads LGHDT; CDR2 reads YNNKEL (reference sequence). With V trimmed by 0 bases and J by 7 bases, 5 bases remained unmatched. Here the CDR3 reads CASSQETGGENEQFF. DNA for the CDR3: TGTGCCAGCAGCCAAGAGACGGGAGGGGAGAATGAGCAGTTCTTC.

Many counts were recorded for this clonotype. The J gene is TRBJ2-5, the V gene TRBV28, with TRBD1 matching over 8 bases. The CDR3 extends over 17 amino acids. Germline values: CDR1 MDHEN, CDR2 SYDVKM. V shed 4 bases and J 6 bases; nucleotides not matched to a gene: 16. CDR3 residues: CASSYTSGGAYGKTQYF. CDR3 bases: TGTGCCAGCAGTTATACGTCAGGGGGCGCATACGGGAAGACCCAGTACTTC. Complete variable domain (other parts from reference TRBV28 and TRBJ2-5): DVKVTQSSRYLVKRTGEKVFLECVQDMDHENMFWYRQDPGLGLRLIYFSYDVKMKEKGDIPEGYSVSREKKERFSLILESASTNQTSMYLCASSYTSGGAYGKTQYFGPGTRLLVL.

Ten or more counts support this clonotype. V gene TRBV3-1 combines with J gene TRBJ2-4; 12 nucleotides align to TRBD2. The CDR3 loop spans 17 amino acids. V was pared by 3 bases and J by 6 bases, with 9 bases of the junction left unmatched. Germline assignment: CDR1 LGHDT and CDR2 YNNKEL (reference sequence). For the CDR3, the DNA is TGTGCCAGCAGCCAGAAACTGTGGACTAGCGGGGCAAACATTCAGTACTTC. Protein: CASSQKLWTSGANIQYF.

This clonotype appeared many times. This chain connects TRBV20-1 to TRBJ2-5, with a weak D call TRBD2 (6 bases). The germline V gene has CDR1 DFQATT and CDR2 SNEGSKA (reference sequence). This CDR3 region has 13 residues. Deletions cut 3 bases from V and 4 bases from J, with 12 bases between. The CDR3 protein is CSARGGKGETQYF. Written as DNA, the CDR3 is TGCAGTGCTAGGGGCGGGAAGGGAGAGACCCAGTACTTC.

This clonotype was seen at least ten times. This chain links TRBV12-3 or TRBV12-4 with TRBJ1-3, with unresolved D. Trimming stripped 7 bases from V and 0 bases from J, with 19 bases between. The CDR3 totals 17 residues. This chain's CDR3 is CASITRNPVSSGNTIYF. CDR3 coding DNA: TGTGCCAGCATTACCAGAAACCCTGTCAGCTCTGGAAACACCATATATTTT.

This clonotype appeared many times. This rearrangement joins TRBV24-1 to TRBJ1-2; 10 nucleotides line up with TRBD1. Germline CDR1 and CDR2: KGHDR and SFDVKD. The CDR3 sequence is 16 residues long. The V and J ends lost 3 bases and 5 bases, in that order; junction bases with no gene match: 8. For the CDR3, the DNA is TGTGCCACCAGTGATCGAACCGGGACAGGGGATTATGGCTACACCTTC. It is translated as CATSDRTGTGDYGYTF.

This clonotype was seen a handful of times. The chain employs TRBV4-1 and TRBJ1-1; TRBD1 agrees at 7 bases. The CDR3 totals 15 residues. CDR1 MGHRA and CDR2 YSYEKL come from the germline V gene. J lost 1 base, V lost 4 bases, and 6 bases had no gene match. The DNA for the CDR3 is TGCGCCAGCAGCCCGAGGACAGGCCCGAACACTGAAGCTTTCTTT. Translation gives CASSPRTGPNTEAFF.

This chain joins TRBV14 and TRBJ1-4; TRBD1 agrees at 8 bases. V lost 2 bases, J lost 5 bases, and 7 bases stayed unmatched. Germline CDR1 reads SGHDN; CDR2 reads FVKESK. The CDR3 consists of 16 residues. The CDR3 loop is CASSQITGGPNEKLFF. The DNA for the CDR3 is TGTGCCAGCAGCCAAATAACAGGGGGTCCCAATGAAAAACTGTTTTTT.

The rearrangement links TRBV2 to TRBJ1-5; TRBD1 is a possible D gene (5 bases). Germline V gene sequence: CDR1 SNHLY, CDR2 FYNNEI. The length of the CDR3 is 15 residues. Trimming cost V 8 bases and J 0 bases, with 14 bases left between them. The CDR3 reads CASSGGGDSNQPQHF. The DNA for the CDR3 is TGTGCCAGCTCTGGGGGAGGGGATAGCAATCAGCCCCAGCATTTT.

The rearrangement uses TRBV19 and TRBJ2-2; D may be TRBD1 (7 bases). The V gene's germline CDR1 is LNHDA and CDR2 SQIVND (reference sequence). There are 17 residues in the CDR3. Trimming stripped 6 bases from V and 5 bases from J, with 22 bases between. CDR3 DNA sequence: TGTGCCAGTAGACCCAGGGGGGCAGGGGACGGTACCGGGGAGCTGTTTTTT. As protein: CASRPRGAGDGTGELFF.

At least ten counts were recorded for this clonotype. The gene calls are TRBV20-1 and TRBJ2-1; 9 bases agree with TRBD2. Germline V lookup: CDR1 DFQATT, CDR2 SNEGSKA (reference sequence). V lost 2 bases to trimming and J lost 4 bases; unmatched junction nucleotides: 3. This CDR3 spans 14 amino acids. This CDR3 is CSARKLAGYNEQFF. The CDR3 nucleotides read TGCAGTGCTAGAAAGCTAGCGGGGTACAATGAGCAGTTCTTC.

In this sample, this clonotype turned up many times. The chain links TRBV6-2 or TRBV6-3 to TRBJ2-7; the match to TRBD2 covers 8 bases. This CDR3 has 14 amino acids. After removal of 4 bases from V and 5 bases from J, the junction contained 7 bases not matched to a gene. CDR1 is MNHEY, CDR2 SVGEGT, per germline. The CDR3 here is CASSFPGLGNEQYF. The CDR3 region has the DNA TGTGCCAGCAGTTTTCCGGGACTAGGTAACGAGCAGTACTTC.

This clonotype occurred many times. This chain links TRBV27 with TRBJ2-2; no reliable D call. V was pared by 8 bases and J by 0 bases, with 13 bases between. Germline-derived CDR1 and CDR2 are MNHEY and SMNVEV (reference sequence). This CDR3 contains 15 residues. The DNA of the CDR3 is TGTGCCAGCCGCGAAATCTCCGCGAACACCGGGGAGCTGTTTTTT. It is translated as CASREISANTGELFF.

The table lists this clonotype with many counts. The chain employs TRBV28 and TRBJ1-6, with 7 nucleotides matching TRBD1. V was clipped by 7 bases and J by 9 bases; unmatched bases: 3. Germline CDR1 and CDR2: MDHEN and SYDVKM. The CDR3 runs to 12 residues. CDR3 amino acids: CASMTGRSPLHF. The DNA of the CDR3 is TGTGCCAGCATGACAGGGCGTTCACCCCTCCACTTT.

This clonotype has at least ten counts. This rearrangement joins TRBV3-1 to TRBJ1-5; D is possibly TRBD1 (5 bases). The CDR3 is 14 amino acids. V was trimmed by 4 bases and J by 6 bases, leaving 13 bases between them. Germline CDR1 LGHDT, CDR2 YNNKEL (reference sequence). For the CDR3, the DNA is TGTGCCAGCAGCCCCCGGGACCTTGCTCAGCCCCAGCATTTT. Amino acids: CASSPRDLAQPQHF.

This clonotype occurred many times. The genes are TRBV18 and TRBJ2-3, with D perhaps matching TRBD2 (6 bases). The CDR3 totals 12 residues. Germline-derived CDR1 and CDR2 are KGHSH and LQKENI. The V and J ends lost 8 bases and 3 bases respectively, with 9 bases between them. The CDR3 loop reads CASAGGTDTQYF. The CDR3 nucleotides are TGTGCCAGCGCCGGAGGGACAGATACGCAGTATTTT.

V usage is TRBV7-9 and J usage is TRBJ1-2; TRBD1 might be the D (5 bases). CDR3 length: 13 residues. Germline CDR1 and CDR2: SEHNR and FQNEAQ (reference sequence). The V end was cut by 5 bases, the J end by 6 bases, with 13 bases between. CDR3 loop: CASSQVQGDGYTF. CDR3 in DNA: TGTGCCAGCAGCCAGGTCCAGGGCGATGGCTACACCTTC. Complete variable domain (other parts from reference TRBV7-9 and TRBJ1-2): DTGVSQNPRHKITKRGQNVTFRCDPISEHNRLYWYRQTLGQGPEFLTYFQNEAQLEKSRLLSDRFSAERPKGSFSTLEIQRTEQGDSAMYLCASSQVQGDGYTFGSGTRLTVV.

This clonotype turned up a few times. This chain links TRBV7-9 with TRBJ2-7; tentatively, D is TRBD1 or TRBD2 (5 bases each). Germline V gene sequence: CDR1 SEHNR, CDR2 FQNEAQ (reference sequence). This CDR3 contains 15 residues. V was cut by 3 bases and J by 3 bases, with 15 bases left in between. CDR3 nucleotides: TGTGCCAGCAGCTTGGTGGGGACCTTGGGCTACGAGCAGTACTTC. Its protein product is CASSLVGTLGYEQYF.

Points on this clonotype: One end of the junction does not line up with germline, which may come from a read error. This rearrangement joins TRBV3-1 to TRBJ2-5; D ambiguous. The CDR3 is 11 residues long. The germline V gene encodes CDR1 LGHDT and CDR2 YNNKEL (reference sequence). CDR3 loop: CASKSGETQHF. For the CDR3, the DNA is TGTGCCAGCAAATCTGGTGAGACCCAGCACTTC.

This clonotype was picked up a small number of times. The chain couples TRBV7-3 to TRBJ2-1; 11 bases fit TRBD1. Unmatched junction bases numbered 6, after V lost 5 bases and J lost 3 bases. This CDR3 has 16 residues. Germline V gene sequence: CDR1 SGHTA, CDR2 FQGTGA. The CDR3, as DNA: TGTGCCAGCAGCGCCCGGACAGGGGGCGGCTACAATGAGCAGTTCTTC. It translates to CASSARTGGGYNEQFF.

This clonotype was found many times. V and J are TRBV7-2 and TRBJ1-1; the D is unclear. The V and J ends lost 5 bases and 4 bases respectively, with 20 bases between them. This CDR3 is built from 16 residues. Germline CDR1 reads SGHTA; CDR2 reads FQGNSA. The CDR3 protein is CASSPLGEGSVTEAFF. The CDR3, as DNA: TGTGCCAGCAGCCCGTTGGGAGAGGGATCGGTCACTGAAGCTTTCTTT.

This clonotype has a count of ten or more. The chain joins TRBV19 to TRBJ2-1; 10 nucleotides match TRBD2. The ends lost 4 bases at V and 3 bases at J; junction bases unmatched: 3. The CDR3 is 15 residues long. Germline V gene data show CDR1 as LNHDA and CDR2 as SQIVND (reference sequence). The CDR3 sequence: CASSKRTSGYNEQFF. The CDR3 region has the DNA TGTGCCAGTAGTAAGAGGACTAGCGGCTACAATGAGCAGTTCTTC.

This clonotype was observed many times. V usage is TRBV24-1 and J usage is TRBJ1-2, with 8 nucleotides matching TRBD1. CDR3 length: 15 amino acids. V gave up 4 bases and J gave up 5 bases; unmatched junction bases: 8. Per the germline V gene, CDR1 is KGHDR and CDR2 is SFDVKD. The CDR3 DNA is TGTGCCACCAGTGACCCAGGGACAGGAGTATATGGCTACACCTTC. This sequence encodes CATSDPGTGVYGYTF.

In this sample, this clonotype turned up many times. J is TRBJ2-5 and V is TRBV3-1; D tentatively fits TRBD1 or TRBD2 (7 bases each). The CDR3 extends over 17 amino acids. Trimming removed 3 bases from V and 7 bases from J, with 24 bases in between. The germline gives CDR1 LGHDT, CDR2 YNNKEL (reference sequence). The CDR3 sequence is CASSHDFSGRGRGTQYF. CDR3 in DNA: TGTGCCAGCAGCCACGACTTCAGCGGCAGGGGGAGGGGGACCCAGTACTTC.

In its sample, this clonotype was seen many times. The chain carries TRBV30 and TRBJ2-1; TRBD2 matches 7 bases. The junction had 4 bases not matched to a gene; V was cut back by 2 bases and J by 6 bases. Germline V gene lookup returns CDR1 GTSNPN and CDR2 SVGIG (reference sequence). This CDR3 has 13 residues. The CDR3 region is CAWSIIAGNEQFF. CDR3 in DNA: TGTGCCTGGAGTATAATAGCGGGCAATGAGCAGTTCTTC.

The chain joins TRBV7-9 to TRBJ1-5, with 9 bases aligning to TRBD1. Germline-derived CDR1 and CDR2 are SEHNR and FQNEAQ (reference sequence). The CDR3 extends over 16 amino acids. V dropped 1 base and J dropped 4; count of bases not matched to a gene: 5. CDR3 nucleotide sequence: TGTGCCAGCAGCTTAGGGGGACAGGGACTTAATCAGCCCCAGCATTTT. This translates into CASSLGGQGLNQPQHF.

Turning to this clonotype: At one end, the junction sequence differs from germline, possibly due to a read error. The chain has TRBV7-8 and TRBJ1-3; D call uncertain. The germline CDR1 and CDR2 sequences are SGHVS and FQNEAQ. The CDR3 is 16 residues long. CDR3 sequence (DNA): TGTGCCAACAGCTTAGGAGGGATGGGTTCTAGAAACACCATATATTTT. This sequence encodes CANSLGGMGSRNTIYF.